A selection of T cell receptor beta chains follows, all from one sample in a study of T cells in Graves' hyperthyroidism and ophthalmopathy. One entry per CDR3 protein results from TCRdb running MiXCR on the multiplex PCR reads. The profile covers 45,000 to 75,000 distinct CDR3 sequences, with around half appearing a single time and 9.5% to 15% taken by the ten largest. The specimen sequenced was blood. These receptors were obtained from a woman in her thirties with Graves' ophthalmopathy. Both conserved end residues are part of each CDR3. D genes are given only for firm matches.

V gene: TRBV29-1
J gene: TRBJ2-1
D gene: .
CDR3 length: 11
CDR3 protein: CSVDRVSEQFF

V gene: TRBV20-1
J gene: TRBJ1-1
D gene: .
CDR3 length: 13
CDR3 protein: CSAGTSGSYEAFF

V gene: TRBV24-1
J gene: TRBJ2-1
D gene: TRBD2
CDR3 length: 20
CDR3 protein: CATSDLVSTGREASYNEQFF

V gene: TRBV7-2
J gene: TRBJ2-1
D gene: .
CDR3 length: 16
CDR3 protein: CASSQEGPGTYNEQFF

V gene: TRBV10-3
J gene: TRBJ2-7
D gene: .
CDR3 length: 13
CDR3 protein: CAITPDRSYEQYF

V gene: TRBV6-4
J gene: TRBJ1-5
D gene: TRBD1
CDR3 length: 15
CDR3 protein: CASSEQQGLGQPQHF

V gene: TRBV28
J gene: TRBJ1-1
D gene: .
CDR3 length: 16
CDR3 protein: CASSLLSSGGNTEAFF

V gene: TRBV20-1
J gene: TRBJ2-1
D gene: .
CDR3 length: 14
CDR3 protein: CSARAAPRYNEQFF

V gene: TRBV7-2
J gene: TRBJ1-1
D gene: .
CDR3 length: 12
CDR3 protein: CASSLQGDEAFF

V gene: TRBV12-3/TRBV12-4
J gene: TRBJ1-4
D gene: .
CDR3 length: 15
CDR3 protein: CASSLESGDNEKLFF

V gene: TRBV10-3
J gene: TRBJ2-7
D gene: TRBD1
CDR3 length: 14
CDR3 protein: CAISAVDRGYEQYF

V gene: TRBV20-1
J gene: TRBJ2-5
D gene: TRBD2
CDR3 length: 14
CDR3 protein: CSATYLAGEETQYF